A few counts support the clone carrying this T cell receptor beta chain. Its target is not known. The authors ran a second PCR of 7 to 11 cycles using a sample-barcoded 5' primer and a J-beta primer mix. Each sample provided no less than 3 million CDR3-containing paired-end reads. MiXCR, applied by TCRdb to the 5' RACE reads, yields one record per CDR3 protein. The table has 650,000 to 800,000 distinct CDR3 sequences, approximately 48% seen once. The CDR3 covers 14 residues. Germline assignment: CDR1 SGHRS and CDR2 YFSETQ. V lost 7 bases, J lost 5 bases, and 18 bases lay in between. This sample is part of a study of blood T cells in healthy people across ages. Study background: Per two T cells, template switching captured roughly one barcoded beta molecule. Study findings and constraints: Long-lived donors exceeded aged donors in naive CD4+ cells and diversity.

Sequencing was performed on blood. The chain joins TRBV5-1 to TRBJ2-5, with TRBD2 as a possible D gene (6 bases). The receptor's source is a man aged 55 to 70 in good health. The CDR3 bases are TGCGCCAGCGCCACGGCCGGCCTAGCGGAGACCCAGTACTTC. This gives the protein CASATAGLAETQYF.